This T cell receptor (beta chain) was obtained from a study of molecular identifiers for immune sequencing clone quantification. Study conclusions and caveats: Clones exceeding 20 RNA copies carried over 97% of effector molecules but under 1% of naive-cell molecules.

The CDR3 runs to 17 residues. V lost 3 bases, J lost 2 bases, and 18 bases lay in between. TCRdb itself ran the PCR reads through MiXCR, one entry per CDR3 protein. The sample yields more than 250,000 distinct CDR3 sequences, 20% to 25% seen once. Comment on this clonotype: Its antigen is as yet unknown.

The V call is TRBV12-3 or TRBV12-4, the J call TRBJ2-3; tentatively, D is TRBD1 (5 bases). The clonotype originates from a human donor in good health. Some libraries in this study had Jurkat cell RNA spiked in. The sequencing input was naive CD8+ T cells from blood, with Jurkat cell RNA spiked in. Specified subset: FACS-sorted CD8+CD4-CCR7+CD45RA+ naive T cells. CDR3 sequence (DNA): TGTGCCAGCAGTTTCTCGACAGATCCCTTTCTCACAGATACGCAGTATTTT. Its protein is CASSFSTDPFLTDTQYF.